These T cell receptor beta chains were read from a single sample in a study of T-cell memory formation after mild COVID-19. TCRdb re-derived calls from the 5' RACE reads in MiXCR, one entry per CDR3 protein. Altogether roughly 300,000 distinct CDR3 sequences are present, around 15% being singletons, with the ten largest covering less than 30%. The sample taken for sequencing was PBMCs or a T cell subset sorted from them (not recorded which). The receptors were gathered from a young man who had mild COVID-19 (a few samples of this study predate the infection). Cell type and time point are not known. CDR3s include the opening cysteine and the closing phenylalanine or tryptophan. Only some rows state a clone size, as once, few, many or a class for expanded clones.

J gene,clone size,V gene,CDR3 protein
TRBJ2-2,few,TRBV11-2,CASGNRLADTGELFF
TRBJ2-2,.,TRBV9,CASRGRGSPELFF
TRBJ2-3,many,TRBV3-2,CASSQERTSERDTQYF
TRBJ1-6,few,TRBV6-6,CASSSRRGDSPLHF
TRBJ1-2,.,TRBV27,CASSLSMTDNYGYTF
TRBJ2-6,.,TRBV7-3,CASSPLLGQTGANVLTF
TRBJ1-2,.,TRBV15,CATSRGLDYGYTF
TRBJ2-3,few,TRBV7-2,CASSQSGRTRDTQYF
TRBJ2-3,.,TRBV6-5,CASTQGRSSTDTQYF
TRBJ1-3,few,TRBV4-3,CASSVGRNSGNTIYF
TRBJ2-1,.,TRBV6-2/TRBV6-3,CASGQGASQFF
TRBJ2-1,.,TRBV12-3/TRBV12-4,CASSSELVREQFF
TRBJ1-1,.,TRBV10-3,CAISERANMNTEAFF
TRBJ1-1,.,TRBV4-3,CASSHRLYDRDRGRSEAFF
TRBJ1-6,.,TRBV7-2,CASSFEGGGVVRYSPLHF
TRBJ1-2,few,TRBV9,CASSSAGATANYGYTF
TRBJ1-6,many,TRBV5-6,CASSFYASPLHF
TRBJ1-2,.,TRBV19,CATQLPNYGYTF